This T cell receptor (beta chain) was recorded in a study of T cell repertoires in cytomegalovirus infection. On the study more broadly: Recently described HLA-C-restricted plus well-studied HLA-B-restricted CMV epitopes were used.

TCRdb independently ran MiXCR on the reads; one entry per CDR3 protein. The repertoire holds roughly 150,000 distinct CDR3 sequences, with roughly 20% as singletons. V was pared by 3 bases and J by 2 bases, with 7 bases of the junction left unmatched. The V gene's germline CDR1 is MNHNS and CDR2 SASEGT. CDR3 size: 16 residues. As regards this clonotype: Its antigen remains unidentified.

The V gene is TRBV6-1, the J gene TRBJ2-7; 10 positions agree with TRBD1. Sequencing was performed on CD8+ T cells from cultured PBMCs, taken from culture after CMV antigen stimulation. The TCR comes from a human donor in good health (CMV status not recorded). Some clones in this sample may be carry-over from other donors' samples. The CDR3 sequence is CASSEWGQGNTYEQYF. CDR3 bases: TGTGCCAGCAGTGAGTGGGGACAGGGGAACACCTACGAGCAGTACTTC.